Shown below are 27 T cell receptor beta chains from a single sample sequenced in a study of blood T cell repertoires in COVID-19. Sequencing used immunoSEQ multiplex PCR; TCRdb keeps in-frame clones, though not all of them. Of roughly 150,000 clones in the sample, about 81% were seen once. The sample consisted of peripheral blood. Receptors originate from an elderly woman with acute or convalescent COVID-19.

J is TRBJ2-7 and V is TRBV21-1; the DNA was not compared with TRBD2, the D call given in the table. TRBV21-1 is recorded as a pseudogene. The CDR3 is 17 amino acids. The CDR3 region is CASSKSLAGGGTYEQYF. For the CDR3, the DNA is TGTGCCAGCAGCAAATCCCTAGCGGGAGGAGGCACCTACGAGCAGTACTTC.

The chain is built from TRBV4-2 and TRBJ2-7, with no clear D. The CDR3 consists of 14 residues. The V and J ends lost 1 base and 0 bases respectively, with 7 bases between them. Germline V gene data show CDR1 as LGHNA and CDR2 as YNFKEQ. CDR3 residues: CASSQVRSSYEQYF. CDR3 DNA sequence: TGTGCCAGCAGCCAAGTTCGCAGCTCCTACGAGCAGTACTTC.

This chain joins TRBV11-3 and TRBJ2-5, with a weak D call TRBD2 (6 bases). The CDR3 is 15 residues long. Looked up from germline, CDR1 is SGHNT and CDR2 is YENEEA. V gave up 3 bases and J gave up 2 bases, with 13 bases separating them. CDR3 coding DNA: TGTGCCAGCAGCTTGGGGTTAGCGGATCAAGAGACCCAGTACTTC. Amino acid sequence: CASSLGLADQETQYF.

CDR3 sequence: CASSSNRLHQPQHF. CDR3 nucleotide sequence: TGTGCCAGCAGTTCAAACCGGTTACATCAGCCCCAGCATTTT. The chain links TRBV28 to TRBJ1-5; D call uncertain. The length of the CDR3 is 14 residues. Germline V gene data show CDR1 as MDHEN and CDR2 as SYDVKM. Trimming removed 4 bases at V and 5 bases at J, with 12 bases between.

J is TRBJ1-4 and V is TRBV4-1; D possibly corresponds to TRBD1 (5 bases). This CDR3 has 17 residues. Germline V lookup: CDR1 MGHRA, CDR2 YSYEKL. V gave up 0 bases and J gave up 5 bases, with 16 bases separating them. CDR3 sequence (DNA): TGCGCCAGCAGCCAAGAGGGTTTAGGGGCTTGGAATGAAAAACTGTTTTTT. It yields the protein CASSQEGLGAWNEKLFF.

The V call is TRBV10-3, the J call TRBJ2-5; TRBD1 matches at 7 bases. The CDR3 is 15 residues long. Germline trimming cut 3 bases from V and 5 bases from J; bases unmatched to any gene: 9. CDR1 is ENHRY, CDR2 SYGVKD, per germline. The CDR3 nucleotides are TGTGCCATCAGTGAAGGGGGCGCGGGTAGGGAGACCCAGTACTTC. It specifies CAISEGGAGRETQYF.

Only one count was recorded for this clone. The rearrangement links TRBV28 to TRBJ2-7; tentatively, D is TRBD1 (6 bases). This CDR3 region has 15 residues. Trimming left V 2 bases short and J 2 bases short, with 13 bases between. The germline gives CDR1 MDHEN, CDR2 SYDVKM. The DNA of the CDR3 is TGTGCCAGCAGTTTAAACAGGGAGAATGCCTACGAGCAGTACTTC. It translates to CASSLNRENAYEQYF.

V is TRBV7-6 and J is TRBJ1-1; tentatively, D is TRBD1 (6 bases). Germline assignment: CDR1 SGHVS and CDR2 FNYEAQ. V was pared by 5 bases and J by 5 bases, with 18 bases between. The CDR3 is 15 residues long. The CDR3 region has the DNA TGTGCCAGCAGCCCGTTGAGGACAGTCGGGACTGAAGCTTTCTTT. Its translation is CASSPLRTVGTEAFF.

In DNA, the CDR3 is TGTGCCTGGACATATACCGACAGACGAACTGACGAGCAGTACTTC. It yields the protein CAWTYTDRRTDEQYF. The genes are TRBV30 and TRBJ2-7; a possible D gene is TRBD1 (5 bases). CDR3 length equals 15 residues. Trimming removed 4 bases from V and 5 bases from J, with 21 bases in between. Germline-derived CDR1 and CDR2 are GTSNPN and SVGIG (reference sequence).

This clone showed up just once. The CDR3 reads CASSPPGEETQYF. DNA of the CDR3: TGTGCCAGCTCACCACCGGGCGAAGAGACCCAGTACTTC. The chain employs TRBV18 and TRBJ2-5; D not certain. Germline V lookup: CDR1 KGHSH, CDR2 LQKENI. V gave up 0 bases and J gave up 3 bases, with 5 bases separating them. This CDR3 is 13 amino acids long.

V usage is TRBV19 and J usage is TRBJ1-4; D call uncertain. Trimming removed 3 bases from V and 8 bases from J, with 10 bases in between. The CDR3 sequence is 13 residues long. Per germline, CDR1 LNHDA and CDR2 SQIVND (reference sequence). The CDR3 sequence is CASSMRPGEKLFF. The CDR3 DNA follows: TGTGCCAGTAGTATGCGTCCGGGAGAAAAACTGTTTTTT.

The genes are TRBV2 and TRBJ2-2; no reliable D call. Germline V gene lookup returns CDR1 SNHLY and CDR2 FYNNEI. The CDR3 loop spans 18 amino acids. The V end was cut by 6 bases, the J end by 4 bases, with 24 bases between. The DNA of the CDR3 is TGTGCCAGCAGCAAGCTCCACTATGGCGGCAGCTTCACCGGGGAGCTGTTTTTT. This gives the protein CASSKLHYGGSFTGELFF.

The chain is built from TRBV7-2 and TRBJ2-2; 7 positions match TRBD2. This CDR3 spans 15 amino acids. Germline V gives CDR1 SGHTA, CDR2 FQGNSA. J was trimmed by 3 bases and V by 3 bases; bases with no gene match: 4. The CDR3 nucleotides read TGTGCCAGCAGCTTCGGACTAGGTTACACCGGGGAGCTGTTTTTT. Its translation: CASSFGLGYTGELFF.

The table lists this clone with a count of one. V and J are TRBV18 and TRBJ2-2; possible D gene TRBD2, 6 bases. The CDR3 is 16 residues long. Trimming removed 3 bases at V and 0 bases at J, with 11 bases between. The germline gives CDR1 KGHSH, CDR2 LQKENI. The CDR3 DNA reads as TGTGCCAGCTCACCTAGCGGAGGGTCGAACACCGGGGAGCTGTTTTTT. It encodes CASSPSGGSNTGELFF.

J is TRBJ2-7 and V is TRBV4-1; 8 bases fit TRBD1. Germline V gene data show CDR1 as MGHRA and CDR2 as YSYEKL. The CDR3 is made up of 15 amino acids. After removal of 1 base from V and 1 base from J, the junction contained 3 bases not matched to a gene. CDR3 region: CASSQAGTGSYEQYF. The CDR3 DNA sequence: TGCGCCAGCAGCCAAGCCGGGACAGGATCCTACGAGCAGTACTTC.

With respect to this clone: Other DNA variants within this sample encode the same CDR3. J is TRBJ2-1 and V is TRBV5-5; 7 nucleotides agree with TRBD2. Unmatched junction bases numbered 5, after V lost 4 bases and J lost 1 base. The CDR3 is made up of 15 amino acids. CDR1 and CDR2 (germline): SGHKS, YYEKEE (reference sequence). CDR3 residues: CASSPREKSYNEQFF. CDR3 DNA: TGTGCCAGCAGCCCGCGGGAGAAGTCCTACAATGAGCAGTTCTTC.

The V and J genes are TRBV11-3 and TRBJ2-7; 7 nucleotides agree with TRBD1. The trim removed 5 bases at V and 3 bases at J, leaving 4 bases unmatched. CDR3 length: 13 amino acids. Germline V gene sequence: CDR1 SGHNT, CDR2 YENEEA. CDR3: CASSRTGYYEQYF. The CDR3 coding sequence is TGTGCCAGCAGCCGGACAGGTTACTACGAGCAGTACTTC.

The J gene is TRBJ2-2, the V gene TRBV27, with D hard to call. The germline CDR1 and CDR2 sequences are MNHEY and SMNVEV (reference sequence). The V end lost 3 bases, the J end lost 3 bases, and 5 bases lay between the germline ends. This CDR3 region has 13 residues. CDR3 sequence (DNA): TGTGCCAGCAGTTTTGTAGACACCGGGGAGCTGTTTTTT. Its protein product is CASSFVDTGELFF.

This chain connects TRBV5-5 to TRBJ2-7; 9 nucleotides line up with TRBD1. This CDR3 contains 15 residues. V trimming: 1 base; J trimming: 7 bases; junction bases outside the gene matches: 9. Germline V CDR1 and CDR2: SGHKS, YYEKEE (reference sequence). The CDR3 coding sequence is TGTGCCAGCAGCTTGACCGGACAGGGGTCAAGGGAGCAGTACTTC. This codes for CASSLTGQGSREQYF.

The rearrangement joins TRBV7-2 to TRBJ2-2; no reliable D call. CDR3 length: 16 residues. Trimming removed 2 bases from V and 1 base from J, with 11 bases in between. The germline CDR1 and CDR2 sequences are SGHTA and FQGNSA. The DNA of the CDR3 is TGTGCCAGCAGCTTAATGAGGTCGGGGAACACCGGGGAGCTGTTTTTT. This encodes CASSLMRSGNTGELFF.

The chain has TRBV7-8 and TRBJ1-4; 8 bases are shared with TRBD1. This CDR3 has 15 amino acids. J gave up 5 bases and V 1 base, and 3 bases lay outside the gene matches. Looked up from germline, CDR1 is SGHVS and CDR2 is FQNEAQ. The CDR3 DNA follows: TGTGCCAGCAGCTTAGTAACAGGGGGAAATGAAAAACTGTTTTTT. It codes for CASSLVTGGNEKLFF.

This clone was counted between two and nine times. This chain connects TRBV6-1 to TRBJ2-1; D remains ambiguous. This CDR3 contains 11 residues. Germline loops: CDR1 MNHNS, CDR2 SASEGT. With 2 bases removed from V and 12 bases from J, the gap between germline ends came to 8 bases. Here the CDR3 reads CASSEPVVQFF. The CDR3 bases are TGTGCCAGCAGTGAACCGGTCGTGCAGTTCTTC.

The gene calls are TRBV5-6 and TRBJ2-7, with TRBD1 matching over 8 bases. Germline CDR1 SGHDT, CDR2 YYEEEE. V dropped 5 bases and J dropped 10; count of bases not matched to a gene: 8. CDR3 length: 12 residues. The CDR3 sequence: CASRLKTGAQYF. The CDR3, as DNA: TGTGCCAGCAGACTAAAGACAGGGGCCCAGTACTTC.

V gene TRBV5-1 combines with J gene TRBJ2-5; 16 nucleotides agree with TRBD2. Per the germline V gene, CDR1 is SGHRS and CDR2 is YFSETQ. V was pared by 3 bases and J by 5 bases, with 4 bases of the junction left unmatched. There are 16 residues in the CDR3. CDR3 sequence: CASSSGLAGGVETQYF. The CDR3 DNA reads as TGCGCCAGCAGCTCGGGACTAGCGGGAGGGGTTGAGACCCAGTACTTC. The full variable domain, in which reference TRBV5-1 and TRBJ2-5 provide the parts outside the CDR3, is KAGVTQTPRYLIKTRGQQVTLSCSPISGHRSVSWYQQTPGQGLQFLFEYFSETQRNKGNFPGRFSGRQFSNSRSEMNVSTLELGDSALYLCASSSGLAGGVETQYFGPGTRLLVL.

The CDR3 here is CASSQEAVVVGTGELFF. CDR3 in DNA: TGTGCCAGCAGCCAAGAGGCGGTGGTGGTGGGCACCGGGGAGCTGTTTTTT. The chain uses TRBV3-1 (or the pseudogene TRBV3-2) and TRBJ2-2; D gene ambiguous. CDR3 length equals 17 residues. V gave up 0 bases and J gave up 4 bases, with 15 bases separating them. CDR1 is LGHDT and CDR2 is YNNKEL in the germline V gene (reference sequence).

This clone was seen just once. The rearrangement uses TRBV20-1 and TRBJ1-2, with D uncertain. V dropped 3 bases and J dropped 7 bases, with 9 bases sitting between them. Looked up from germline, CDR1 is DFQATT and CDR2 is SNEGSKA (reference sequence). The CDR3 contains 11 residues. CDR3 sequence reads: CSASWAGGYTF. The CDR3 nucleotides read TGCAGTGCTAGTTGGGCGGGTGGCTACACCTTC.

V and J are TRBV19 and TRBJ1-1, with a tentative D call TRBD1 (5 bases). Germline V gene lookup returns CDR1 LNHDA and CDR2 SQIVND (reference sequence). V was clipped by 3 bases and J by 4 bases, with 9 bases between them. The CDR3 loop spans 13 amino acids. CDR3: CASSIGRGTEAFF. The CDR3 DNA reads as TGTGCCAGTAGTATTGGAAGGGGCACTGAAGCTTTCTTT.